Listed below are T cell receptor beta chains from one sample, sequenced in a study of T cell repertoires in cytomegalovirus infection. TCRdb reprocessed the reads with MiXCR, giving one entry per CDR3 protein. Here the sample spans 200,000 or so distinct CDR3 sequences, 28% being singletons. The sample was PBMCs. These receptors were obtained from a human donor in good health (CMV status not recorded). Some clones in this sample may be carry-over from other donors' samples. Each CDR3 is given with its conserved first and last residue. D genes are given only for firm matches. Size tells how often a clone was seen (once, few, many) or the class of an expanded clone, and some rows leave it out.

-,TRBV11-2,15,-,TRBJ2-2,CASSPTRGRIGELFF,TGTGCCAGCAGCCCAACTAGGGGACGGATCGGGGAGCTGTTTTTT
-,TRBV20-1,18,-,TRBJ2-3,CSALTEESRHEDTDTQYF,TGCAGTGCTCTTACTGAGGAGTCCCGACACGAGGACACAGATACGCAGTATTTT
-,TRBV6-1,12,-,TRBJ1-1,CASSQGRSRAFF,TGTGCCAGCAGCCAGGGTCGTTCAAGAGCTTTCTTT
-,TRBV4-3,13,-,TRBJ1-2,CASSQETGYGYTF,TGCGCCAGCAGCCAGGAGACAGGCTATGGCTACACCTTC
-,TRBV7-6,17,-,TRBJ2-7,CDSSFQHGGGNTYEQYF,TGTGACAGCAGCTTTCAGCACGGTGGAGGGAACACCTACGAGCAGTACTTC
-,TRBV5-4,14,-,TRBJ2-3,CASSWTRNTDTQYF,TGTGCCAGCAGTTGGACCCGAAACACAGATACGCAGTATTTT
few,TRBV27,11,-,TRBJ1-1,CASEVSSTSFF,TGTGCCAGCGAGGTATCAAGTACGTCTTTCTTT
-,TRBV20-1,14,-,TRBJ1-1,CSARDISRPPEAFF,TGCAGTGCTAGAGATATTTCCCGGCCACCTGAAGCTTTCTTT
many,TRBV12-3/TRBV12-4,13,-,TRBJ1-2,CASSPRPEYGYTF,TGTGCCAGCAGTCCACGGCCGGAGTATGGCTACACCTTC
few,TRBV12-3/TRBV12-4,15,TRBD1,TRBJ1-3,CASSSRTGNLNTIYF,TGTGCCAGCAGTTCTCGGACAGGGAATCTAAACACCATATATTTT
-,TRBV7-3,17,TRBD1,TRBJ2-2,CASSSPGGQGRTGELFF,TGTGCCAGCAGCTCACCAGGGGGACAGGGACGGACCGGGGAGCTGTTTTTT
-,TRBV7-9,14,TRBD1,TRBJ2-7,CATRAGTGEHEQYF,TGTGCCACCAGGGCGGGGACAGGGGAACACGAGCAGTACTTC
once,TRBV29-1,16,TRBD1,TRBJ2-1,CSVGGTGTGDYNEQFF,TGCAGCGTTGGAGGTACCGGGACAGGGGACTACAATGAGCAGTTCTTC
few,TRBV19,15,-,TRBJ1-5,CASKNRELSNQPQHF,TGTGCCAGTAAAAACCGGGAGTTAAGCAATCAGCCCCAGCATTTT
-,TRBV5-6,15,-,TRBJ1-1,CASSLRWQENTEAFF,TGTGCCAGCAGCTTAAGGTGGCAGGAGAACACTGAAGCTTTCTTT
-,TRBV2,14,-,TRBJ1-2,CASSETRPLDGYTF,TGTGCCAGCAGTGAAACCAGACCTCTGGATGGCTACACCTTC
-,TRBV15,14,-,TRBJ2-1,CATSPRASSNEQFF,TGTGCCACCAGCCCTCGAGCCTCAAGCAATGAGCAGTTCTTC
-,TRBV6-1,14,-,TRBJ1-5,CASSEGAWYQPQHF,TGTGCCAGCAGTGAAGGGGCTTGGTATCAGCCCCAGCATTTT
-,TRBV15,12,-,TRBJ2-1,CATSRDRGEQFF,TGTGCCACCAGCAGAGATAGGGGCGAGCAGTTCTTC
few,TRBV7-8,17,-,TRBJ1-3,CASSDGVGSYSGNTIYF,TGTGCCAGCTCCGACGGGGTGGGATCTTACTCTGGAAACACCATATATTTT
few,TRBV30,13,TRBD1,TRBJ1-2,CAWVRKTGNGYTF,TGTGCCTGGGTGCGGAAGACAGGGAATGGCTACACCTTC
few,TRBV29-1,13,-,TRBJ2-1,CSVENYRVDEQFF,TGCAGCGTTGAAAACTACAGGGTGGATGAGCAGTTCTTC
few,TRBV7-3,15,TRBD2,TRBJ2-5,CASSLSGGFQETQYF,TGTGCCAGCAGCTTATCGGGGGGTTTCCAAGAGACCCAGTACTTC
few,TRBV7-6,12,-,TRBJ2-3,CASSYGERTQYF,TGTGCCAGCAGTTACGGGGAGCGCACGCAGTATTTT
-,TRBV10-2,12,-,TRBJ1-4,CASSESSEKLFF,TGCGCCAGCAGTGAGTCTTCTGAAAAACTGTTTTTT
-,TRBV19,15,TRBD1,TRBJ1-1,CASSGQGITNTEAFF,TGTGCCAGTAGCGGACAGGGAATTACAAACACTGAAGCTTTCTTT
many,TRBV7-2,17,TRBD2,TRBJ2-3,CASSPSGLAARTDTQYF,TGTGCCAGCAGCCCCTCGGGTCTAGCGGCCCGCACAGATACGCAGTATTTT
-,TRBV25-1,14,-,TRBJ1-3,CASSEAGRGNTIYF,TGTGCCAGCAGTGAAGCAGGGCGCGGAAACACCATATATTTT
-,TRBV5-4,14,-,TRBJ2-5,CASSLLRNKETQYF,TGTGCCAGCAGCTTGTTGCGGAATAAAGAGACCCAGTACTTC
many,TRBV7-8,21,-,TRBJ1-5,CASSSLGRRTGLLNSNQPQHF,TGTGCCAGCAGCTCTTTAGGCAGGCGAACAGGTTTATTGAATAGCAATCAGCCCCAGCATTTT
-,TRBV3-1,15,-,TRBJ1-6,CASSQGWEYNSPLHF,TGTGCCAGCAGCCAAGGATGGGAGTATAATTCACCCCTCCACTTT
few,TRBV7-8,15,-,TRBJ1-5,CASSLEVGVNQPQHF,TGTGCCAGCAGCTTAGAGGTAGGGGTCAATCAGCCCCAGCATTTT
-,TRBV11-2,15,-,TRBJ2-2,CASSLQGRKTGELFF,TGTGCCAGCAGCCTACAGGGCAGAAAAACCGGGGAGCTGTTTTTT
-,TRBV3-1,15,-,TRBJ2-7,CASSQAPDGAYEQYF,TGTGCCAGCAGCCAGGCCCCCGACGGGGCCTACGAGCAGTACTTC
-,TRBV7-2,17,-,TRBJ2-1,CASSLGGGGTLTREQSF,TGTGCCAGCAGCTTAGGAGGGGGGGGGACGTTAACCCGTGAGCAGTCCTTC
-,TRBV7-6,14,TRBD1,TRBJ2-5,CASNPTGGQETPYF,TGTGCCAGCAACCCTACAGGGGGCCAAGAGACCCCGTACTTC
few,TRBV11-2,13,-,TRBJ1-1,CASSLTLDREAFF,TGTGCCAGCAGCTTAACCCTGGACCGCGAAGCTTTCTTT
-,TRBV6-5,15,TRBD1,TRBJ1-2,CASSYGGQGASGYTF,TGTGCCAGCAGTTACGGCGGACAGGGGGCGAGTGGCTACACCTTC
many,TRBV6-4,13,-,TRBJ2-2,CASSEANTGELFF,TGTGCCAGCAGTGAGGCGAACACCGGGGAGCTGTTTTTT
few,TRBV10-3,16,TRBD1,TRBJ2-6,CAITPGQGAGANVLTF,TGTGCCATCACCCCGGGACAGGGCGCTGGGGCCAACGTCCTGACTTTC
-,TRBV28,15,TRBD1,TRBJ1-1,CASSSPTGPGTEAFF,TGTGCCAGCAGTTCTCCGACAGGGCCGGGCACTGAAGCTTTCTTT
many,TRBV2,13,-,TRBJ2-1,CASRLTGNNEQFF,TGTGCCAGCAGACTGACAGGCAACAATGAGCAGTTCTTC
-,TRBV7-8,16,-,TRBJ2-2,CASSFETAINTGELFF,TGTGCCAGCAGCTTCGAAACAGCGATAAACACCGGGGAGCTGTTTTTT
few,TRBV12-3/TRBV12-4,14,TRBD2,TRBJ2-7,CASSRTSGVYEQYF,TGTGCCAGCAGCCGGACTAGCGGGGTCTACGAGCAGTACTTC
few,TRBV25-1,14,-,TRBJ1-1,CASSDNQVNTEAFF,TGTGCCAGCAGTGACAATCAAGTGAACACTGAAGCTTTCTTT
-,TRBV7-2,14,TRBD2,TRBJ2-7,CASSSQRGGAEQYF,TGTGCCAGCAGCTCCCAGCGGGGGGGCGCCGAGCAGTACTTC
-,TRBV29-1,12,-,TRBJ2-7,CSVGTSGYEQYF,TGCAGCGTCGGGACATCAGGCTACGAGCAGTACTTC
-,TRBV29-1,12,TRBD1,TRBJ1-1,CSVRQGNTEAFF,TGCAGCGTTAGACAGGGGAACACTGAAGCTTTCTTT
-,TRBV11-2,17,TRBD1,TRBJ1-2,CASSPGLGLRDSYGYTF,TGTGCCAGCAGCCCAGGATTAGGCTTAAGGGACAGCTATGGCTACACCTTC
-,TRBV12-5,10,-,TRBJ1-5,CASPGRPQHF,TGTGCTAGTCCCGGGAGGCCCCAGCATTTT
-,TRBV7-3,14,-,TRBJ2-3,CASSLSGDGDAQYF,TGTGCCAGCAGCTTAAGCGGGGACGGTGATGCGCAGTATTTT